This T cell receptor (beta chain) was sequenced for a study of cytomegalovirus exposure and HLA in healthy donors (dated by TCRdb to about 2017). Looking at the study overall: An earlier analysis of approximately 590 of the donors reported roughly 300 Gb of sequence data and 100 million to 140 million unique TCR beta sequences from roughly 200 million T cells. HLA typing included class I and class II loci at four-digit resolution. To decide whether each TCR beta V gene segment behaved as functional or pseudogenic, an earlier analysis of fewer than 750 of the donors relied on high-throughput TCR beta sequencing. Every discovery cohort repertoire had been produced on one sequencing platform. The number of typed donors differed by locus: about 620-630 for A, B, C, DRB1 and DQB1; approximately 540 for DQA1; around 580 for DPA1; and some 450 for DPB1. Across around 400 genotyped donors of the cohort, an average of roughly 250,000 unique TCR beta nucleotide sequences per donor were sequenced, and roughly 20% of those sequences were non-productive. Of the approximately 400 genotyped donors, over 80% were placed in the genetic ancestry cluster associated with self-reported Caucasian donors. To predict cytomegalovirus infection status, the study combined high-throughput TCR immunosequencing, statistical association of individual TCRs with disease status, and machine learning. An early release covering about 600 HLA-typed donors comprised about 300 gigabases of sequencing data and 85 million to 100 million unique TCR sequences. A later genetic analysis used genome-wide SNP genotypes for about 65% of the 666 donors, treating that subset as a discovery cohort. Donor age, sex, ethnicity and CMV serostatus were compiled alongside the repertoire data. The study was designed to test whether signatures of past pathogen exposure could be identified by cataloging public T cell receptors. Four to six DR-DQ haplotypes were handled as single units for association and clustering because linkage in the cohort was strong. In the later analysis, no new phenotypic data were used to find candidate immune exposures; instead, reliance was placed on TCR beta sequences and their occurrence across donors. The study profiled the T cell repertoires of hundreds of subjects by immunosequencing and related them to cytomegalovirus serostatus. Besides the first cohort of 550 to 750 subjects, a separate validation cohort made up of 95 to 150 different subjects was used. A later analysis re-examined previously published TCR beta repertoires from around 670 donors and added high-resolution HLA genotyping to investigate patterns of TCR occurrence.

The germline V gene sets CDR1 to LGHNA and CDR2 to YNFKEQ. The CDR3 runs 15 residues from the cysteine to the phenylalanine. This entry keeps only the CDR3 DNA: 45 bases, framed from base 1. Cut back by 0 bases and 7 bases, the V and J ends lie 16 bases apart. The cohort comprised hundreds of healthy bone marrow donors. All cohort members were sampled while nominally healthy, although unrecorded immune exposures were likely present. The donor tested CMV seronegative and was one of the 352 seronegative cohort members. A peripheral blood sample was provided by each donor, and peripheral blood mononuclear cells were used for TCR beta sequencing. Genomic DNA extraction from the blood cell samples was performed with the Qiagen DNeasy Blood Extraction Kit. The library was generated by the immunoSEQ multiplex PCR assay. For the multiplex PCR, a mixture combining 60 forward primers for TCR Vbeta segments and 13 reverse primers for TCR Jbeta segments was used. The CDR3 region of rearranged TCR beta genes was amplified from genomic DNA with a multiplex PCR assay. The Illumina HiSeq System was used to sequence the amplified TCR beta libraries as 87-base-pair reads. The paper's data handling went like this. Across the 700 or so repertoires, a later analysis counted some 80 million unique TCR beta chains, about 10 million of which were shared by at least two donors. A nearest-neighbor algorithm error-corrected the raw reads and collapsed the reads into unique sequences, merging closely related sequences to remove PCR and sequencing errors. CDR3 sequences were aligned to IMGT reference sequences to assign V, D and J gene segments. For a sequence to be retained, a match of at least six nucleotides to both a V gene segment and a J gene segment was required. A rearrangement counted as productive if the CDR3 had no stop codons and remained in frame with V and J, and every other rearrangement counted as non-productive. Following IMGT convention, CDR3 was defined as the stretch from the second conserved V-encoded cysteine up to the conserved J-encoded phenylalanine. Sequences without an unambiguous match to a single V gene segment were excluded from the earlier analysis of 450 to 750 of the donors. In an earlier analysis of approximately 610 of the donors, V segments were called functional above 56.7% productive rearrangements and were called segregating when the between-donor standard deviation exceeded 5%. A statistical classification framework was developed to diagnose cytomegalovirus status using the catalog of TCR beta chain sequences. V and J gene assignment, in a later analysis, came from comparing TCR nucleotide sequences with IMGT/GENE-DB human TR gene sequences. In a later analysis, CDR3 sequences and most-parsimonious VDJ recombination scenarios were assigned using the TCRdist pipeline. In a later analysis, every TCR beta chain was defined by the combination of its CDR3 amino acid sequence and its V-gene family, and reads without a unique V-gene family were dropped. To address suspected cross-contamination and a sequencing artifact, a later analysis removed a few hundred highly shared, low-generation-probability nucleotide sequences. For each public chain, a later analysis derived a clonal expansion index from normalized ranks of inferred template counts within each repertoire. Generation probabilities in a later analysis came from a VDJ recombination model fitted to out-of-frame rearrangements, and those results were checked against IGoR. A later analysis scored TCR-TCR, TCR-HLA and TCR-CMV co-occurrence with hypergeometric tests, applying a repertoire-size bias correction to TCR pairs. A later analysis estimated false discovery rates by permuting HLA or CMV assignments 20 times. In a later analysis, co-occurring TCRs were grouped with DBSCAN, and TCRdist sequence similarity was added when clustering was performed within HLA-allele-positive subsets. Repertoires with fewer than 30,000 or more than 120,000 public chains, plus five repertoires with anomalous nucleotide sharing, were excluded from co-occurrence clustering. TCRdb retrieved this table from immuneACCESS and kept in-frame rearrangements only. Not all clones are present; in checked studies, unresolved V genes account for under half, and no reason is known for the remainder. The V and J calls and clone size are taken from that table; D and trimming were inferred from the DNA. The table for this sample lists around 170,000 clones; over 60% of them were counted only once. The ten largest clonotypes hold more than 1.3% of the sample.

Comment on this clone: Its antigen target is currently unknown. Base qualities are not provided; no much larger clone lies one nucleotide away.

Broader findings and caveats from the paper: The classifier was reported to diagnose cytomegalovirus status with high specificity and sensitivity in both the original cohort and the validation cohort. Only TCR beta chains were sequenced in this cohort, and the absence of alpha or paired-chain data limited detectable features. A later analysis found that TCR association rates varied across HLA loci, with DRB1 alleles showing the most associated TCRs and HLA-C alleles the fewest. Because the 87-base-pair reads could not distinguish some IMGT-functional V segments, including TRBV6-2 and TRBV6-3, those segments were excluded. Because counts were too low, about 15 rarely observed V segments, including chromosome 9 orphons, were left out of the earlier analysis of 587 of the donors. Sequencing depth was assumed to be roughly uniform across donors in the presence/absence analyses, though that assumption may not hold. In the study, some 160 TCR beta chains were listed as associated with cytomegalovirus. It was suggested by the authors that the approach could potentially be generalized to other disease states and immunological phenotypes. CMV serostatus was the only immune exposure information available for the cohort. Across donors, most TCR sequences were observed very rarely, whereas some public TCRs were present in many individuals. The sequencing pipeline was judged likely to have produced a cluster of highly shared sequence variants as a technical artifact. Because HLA typing was missing for some donors at each locus, association tests included only the typed subset. In a later analysis, about 16,000 TCR beta sequences were associated with specific HLA alleles at a false discovery rate of 0.05. When HLA alleles, especially DR and DQ, strongly co-occurred, TCR associations were difficult to assign to individual alleles. In a later analysis, most CMV-associated TCR beta chains were found to appear HLA-restricted, with HLA associations seemingly driven largely by CMV exposure. In a later analysis, HLA-associated TCR beta chains showed more clonal expansion and lower generation probabilities than non-associated chains that were equally common. A further reported finding was that TCR beta sequences accurately predicted the HLA-A and HLA-B alleles for most subjects in the first cohort. In an earlier analysis of 587 of the donors, most TCR beta V segments appeared in productive rearrangements about 87% or about 30% of the time, broadly matching IMGT annotations. Compared with the roughly 670-donor mean, donors in an Asian-associated ancestry cluster had fewer N-insertions in productive TCRs, according to a later genetic analysis. A later analysis reported that several top co-occurrence clusters appeared linked to parvovirus B19, influenza, CMV and Epstein-Barr virus. Three of the identified cytomegalovirus-associated TCR beta chains were confirmed in vitro to be specific for cytomegalovirus antigens. A later genetic analysis associated a missense DCLRE1C variant with V-gene and J-gene trimming of TCR beta chains, and an independent cohort replicated the association. Correlated functional status among segregating V segments might reflect linkage disequilibrium, but an unknown experimental factor could not be ruled out.

This receptor was taken from a girl aged 10 to 17 in good health and CMV-seronegative. The sample taken for sequencing was PBMCs. This chain is built from TRBV4-2 and TRBJ2-7; no D gene is confidently identified. The CDR3 region has the sequence CASSQEGAAGGEQYF. The DNA sequence follows: TGTGCCAGCAGCCAAGAAGGTGCCGCAGGTGGTGAGCAGTACTTC.